The 22 T cell receptor beta chains below were found in one sample sequenced in a study of OX40 agonist ivuxolimab in advanced cancers. Only in-frame clones appear in the TCRdb table, and some are missing; sequencing was by immunoSEQ multiplex PCR. The sample lists some 150,000 clones, approximately 94% occurring once. Sequencing used CD4+ or CD8+ T cells sorted from blood, obtained in a trial of the OX40 agonist ivuxolimab. The receptors were sampled from an adult with an advanced solid tumor such as melanoma, head and neck, liver or kidney cancer.

This clone has just a few counts. CDR3 region: CASSPPTGLSNQPQHF. CDR3 DNA: TGTGCCAGCTCACCACCGACAGGCCTTAGCAATCAGCCCCAGCATTTT. The V and J genes are TRBV18 and TRBJ1-5; D may be TRBD1 (6 bases). V gave up 0 bases and J gave up 0 bases, with 9 bases separating them. The germline CDR1 and CDR2 sequences are KGHSH and LQKENI. The CDR3 sequence is 16 residues long. The full variable domain, rest sourced from reference TRBV18 and TRBJ1-5, is NAGVMQNPRHLVRRRGQEARLRCSPMKGHSHVYWYRQLPEEGLKFMVYLQKENIIDESGMPKERFSAEFPKEGPSILRIQQVVRGDSAAYFCASSPPTGLSNQPQHFGDGTRLSIL.

The V gene is TRBV5-1, the J gene TRBJ2-3, with D unresolved. This CDR3 region has 12 residues. Germline V gene data show CDR1 as SGHRS and CDR2 as YFSETQ. Trimming pared 0 bases from V and 4 bases from J, leaving 3 bases between. The CDR3 DNA follows: TGCGCCAGCAGCTTGGAACCAGATACGCAGTATTTT. It translates to CASSLEPDTQYF.

The V call is TRBV5-6, the J call TRBJ1-6; D not resolved. V shed 1 base and J shed 4 bases, with 12 bases lying between them. The CDR3 covers 16 residues. Germline values: CDR1 SGHDT, CDR2 YYEEEE. The CDR3 sequence: CASSLIGGAYNSPLHF. CDR3 coding DNA: TGTGCCAGCAGCTTGATAGGCGGAGCGTATAATTCACCCCTCCACTTT.

The chain's CDR3 is CASSSGSLETQYF. CDR3 nucleotides: TGTGCCAGCTCCTCGGGCTCGTTGGAGACCCAGTACTTC. The chain joins TRBV5-5 to TRBJ2-5, with D unresolved. This CDR3 is 13 amino acids long. Germline V gene sequence: CDR1 SGHKS, CDR2 YYEKEE (reference sequence). V was pared by 7 bases and J by 5 bases, with 15 bases between.

The chain couples TRBV7-2 to TRBJ1-2; TRBD1 matches 10 bases. The V segment lost 6 bases and the J segment 7 bases; nucleotides outside the gene matches: 8. There are 14 residues in the CDR3. The V gene's germline CDR1 is SGHTA and CDR2 FQGNSA. Written as DNA, the CDR3 is TGTGCCAGCAGTCAGACAGGGGGCGGCCCTGGCTACACCTTC. Protein sequence: CASSQTGGGPGYTF.

For the CDR3, the DNA is TGTGCCAGCAGTGCGGCCAGGGGTATAGGTAATACGCAGTATTTT. This sequence encodes CASSAARGIGNTQYF. The genes are TRBV2 and TRBJ2-3; possible D gene TRBD1, 6 bases. Germline V gene sequence: CDR1 SNHLY, CDR2 FYNNEI. The CDR3 extends over 15 amino acids. V lost 4 bases, J lost 7 bases, and 18 bases lay in between.

The rearrangement uses TRBV6-6 and TRBJ2-7; the match to TRBD1 covers 7 bases. Looked up from germline, CDR1 is MNHNY and CDR2 is SVGAGI (reference sequence). There are 15 residues in the CDR3. V lost 6 bases, J lost 4 bases, and 12 bases stayed unmatched. CDR3 loop: CASRSPGQTTYEQYF. The CDR3 nucleotides are TGTGCCAGCAGGTCCCCGGGACAGACTACTTACGAGCAGTACTTC.

V is TRBV7-2 and J is TRBJ1-2; D gene uncertain. The CDR3 loop spans 16 amino acids. Germline-derived CDR1 and CDR2 are SGHTA and FQGNSA. V lost 3 bases, J lost 5 bases, and 19 bases lay in between. The CDR3 spells CASSLERQSPAYGYTF. CDR3 coding DNA: TGTGCCAGCAGCTTGGAAAGGCAGAGCCCGGCTTATGGCTACACCTTC.

The genes are TRBV19 and TRBJ1-6; 8 bases line up with TRBD1. CDR1 LNHDA and CDR2 SQIVND come from the germline V gene (reference sequence). This CDR3 spans 14 amino acids. Unmatched junction bases numbered 6, after V lost 6 bases and J lost 8 bases. The CDR3 here is CASSMTGDHSPLHF. CDR3 bases: TGTGCCAGTAGCATGACAGGGGACCATTCACCCCTCCACTTT.

This sequence joins TRBV4-2 and TRBJ2-5; 7 nucleotides align to TRBD1. The CDR3 is 15 residues long. CDR1 and CDR2 from the germline V gene are LGHNA and YNFKEQ. Unmatched junction bases numbered 11, after V lost 5 bases and J lost 5 bases. CDR3 nucleotide sequence: TGTGCCAGCAGCACCAATAGCCTACAGGGGGAGACCCAGTACTTC. Its translation is CASSTNSLQGETQYF.

The V call is TRBV9, the J call TRBJ2-7; D possibly uses TRBD1 or TRBD2 (6 bases each). CDR3 length equals 15 residues. CDR1 is SGDLS, CDR2 YYNGEE, per germline. Trimming removed 0 bases at V and 6 bases at J, with 16 bases between. The CDR3 protein is CASSVGRRGVVEQYF. The DNA of the CDR3 is TGTGCCAGCAGCGTAGGGAGGAGGGGGGTGGTCGAGCAGTACTTC.

This clone was found a few times. This chain connects TRBV5-3 to TRBJ1-5; D gene uncertain. TRBV5-3 is filed as an ORF, its function uncertain. This CDR3 comprises 18 residues. V lost 0 bases and J lost 4, with 20 bases in between. The CDR3 bases are TGTGCCAGAAGCTTGGTAGTTATTGGTGTCCGGGAGAATCAGCCCCAGCATTTT. It yields the protein CARSLVVIGVRENQPQHF.

The chain uses TRBV7-8 and TRBJ2-1; D is possibly TRBD1 or TRBD2 (5 bases each). CDR3 length: 15 residues. Germline V CDR1 and CDR2: SGHVS, FQNEAQ. The V end was cut by 7 bases, the J end by 0 bases, with 13 bases between. For the CDR3, the DNA is TGTGCCAGCAATCCCGGGGCGTACTCCTACAATGAGCAGTTCTTC. This translates into CASNPGAYSYNEQFF.

The chain recombines TRBV19 with TRBJ1-3; 7 positions match TRBD1. This CDR3 is built from 15 residues. The trim removed 3 bases at V and 1 base at J, leaving 3 bases unmatched. Per germline, CDR1 LNHDA and CDR2 SQIVND (reference sequence). In nucleotides, the CDR3 is TGTGCCAGTAGTATGGACAGGCGTTCTGGAAACACCATATATTTT. It encodes CASSMDRRSGNTIYF.

This chain links TRBV28 with TRBJ2-5; tentatively, D is TRBD1 or TRBD2 (5 bases each). This CDR3 region has 13 residues. Trimming shortened V by 3 bases and J by 5 bases, and 10 bases separated the two germline ends. CDR1 and CDR2 from the germline V gene are MDHEN and SYDVKM. The CDR3 DNA follows: TGTGCCAGCAGTTTCCCAGGGAGCGAGACCCAGTACTTC. Translating gives CASSFPGSETQYF.

This clone was found once. The chain recombines TRBV2 with TRBJ2-3; possibly TRBD2 for D (5 bases). Trimming shortened V by 6 bases and J by 4 bases, and 11 bases separated the two germline ends. Germline loops: CDR1 SNHLY, CDR2 FYNNEI. CDR3 length equals 13 residues. In DNA form, the CDR3 reads TGTGCCAGCAGCGCGGAGGCGGCAGATACGCAGTATTTT. The encoded protein is CASSAEAADTQYF.

A remark on this clone: Its ends do not fully match the called genes, so a read error is possible. The rearrangement uses TRBV9 and TRBJ2-3, with TRBD1 matching over 7 bases. The CDR3 length is 15 residues. Germline CDR1 is SGDLS and CDR2 is YYNGEE. The CDR3 region has the DNA TGCGCCAGCAGCGTACAGGGGTATGGAACAGATACGCAGTATTTT. Amino acid sequence: CASSVQGYGTDTQYF.

The chain joins TRBV6-5 to TRBJ1-1; no definite D call. CDR3 size: 14 residues. The germline gives CDR1 MNHEY, CDR2 SVGAGI. The V and J ends lost 5 bases and 0 bases respectively, with 10 bases between them. DNA of the CDR3: TGTGCCAGCAGTAAACAGATATTGAACACTGAAGCTTTCTTT. Protein product: CASSKQILNTEAFF.

This sequence joins TRBV10-2 and TRBJ1-2; the match to TRBD1 covers 7 bases. Germline trimming cut 2 bases from V and 5 bases from J; bases unmatched to any gene: 5. This CDR3 contains 14 residues. Germline V gene lookup returns CDR1 WSHSY and CDR2 SAAADI. CDR3 DNA: TGCGCCAGCAGTGAGGGAGGGGGCGGGTATGGCTACACCTTC. This sequence encodes CASSEGGGGYGYTF.

The chain carries TRBV30 and TRBJ1-4; 8 bases are a match to TRBD1. The CDR3 runs to 15 residues. Germline V CDR1 and CDR2: GTSNPN, SVGIG (reference sequence). V trimming: 3 bases; J trimming: 4 bases; junction bases outside the gene matches: 7. The CDR3, as DNA: TGTGCCTGGAGAGCTACAGGGGGGGGTAATGAAAAACTGTTTTTT. It is translated as CAWRATGGGNEKLFF. Drawing the rest from reference TRBV30 and TRBJ1-4, the complete variable domain is SQTIHQWPATLVQPVGSPLSLECTVEGTSNPNLYWYRQAAGRGLQLLFYSVGIGQISSEVPQNLSASRPQDRQFILSSKKLLLSDSGFYLCAWRATGGGNEKLFFGSGTQLSVL.

This clone was recorded only once. The chain recombines TRBV19 with TRBJ2-5, with 12 nucleotides matching TRBD2. Unmatched junction bases numbered 8, after V lost 10 bases and J lost 2 bases. The germline CDR1 and CDR2 sequences are LNHDA and SQIVND (reference sequence). This CDR3 region has 15 residues. The CDR3 reads CATARGLAGQETQYF. As DNA, the CDR3 is TGTGCCACCGCGCGAGGACTAGCGGGACAAGAGACCCAGTACTTC.

This clone was counted only a few times. J is TRBJ1-1 and V is TRBV30; 7 nucleotides match TRBD1. Germline V lookup: CDR1 GTSNPN, CDR2 SVGIG (reference sequence). Trimming cost V 8 bases and J 2 bases; bases outside gene matches: 5. This CDR3 spans 12 amino acids. CDR3 coding DNA: TGTGCCGGTCAGGGGGACAACACTGAAGCTTTCTTT. Its translation is CAGQGDNTEAFF.